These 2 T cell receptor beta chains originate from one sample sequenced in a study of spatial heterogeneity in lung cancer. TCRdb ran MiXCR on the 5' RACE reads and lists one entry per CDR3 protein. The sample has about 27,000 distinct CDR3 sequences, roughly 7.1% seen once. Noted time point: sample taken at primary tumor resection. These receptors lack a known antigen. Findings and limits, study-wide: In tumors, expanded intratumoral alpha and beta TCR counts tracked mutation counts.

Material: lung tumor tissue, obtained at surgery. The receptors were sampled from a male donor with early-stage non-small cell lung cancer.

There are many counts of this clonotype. The CDR3 loop is CASGSGTYEQYF. In nucleotides, the CDR3 is TGTGCTAGTGGTTCAGGGACGTACGAGCAGTACTTC. This chain uses TRBV12-5 with TRBJ2-7; possibly TRBD1 or TRBD2 for D (5 bases each). The CDR3 contains 12 residues. The V and J ends lost 4 bases and 4 bases respectively, with 8 bases between them. CDR1 is LGHNT, CDR2 FRNRAP, per germline.

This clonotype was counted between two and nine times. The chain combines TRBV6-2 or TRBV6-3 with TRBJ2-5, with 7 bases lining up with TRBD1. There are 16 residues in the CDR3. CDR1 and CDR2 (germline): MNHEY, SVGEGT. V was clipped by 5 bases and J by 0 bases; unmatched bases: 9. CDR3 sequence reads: CASSALADRNQETQYF. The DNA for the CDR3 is TGTGCCAGCAGTGCCCTCGCGGACAGGAACCAAGAGACCCAGTACTTC.